These 18 T cell receptor beta chains share one sample of origin, sequenced in a study of T-cell memory formation after mild COVID-19. One entry per CDR3 protein results from TCRdb running MiXCR on the 5' RACE reads. The profile shows more than 300,000 distinct CDR3 sequences, 20% to 25% of them singletons. The sample taken for sequencing was PBMCs or a T cell subset sorted from them (not recorded which). The receptors stem from a young man who had mild COVID-19 (a few samples of this study predate the infection). Cell type and time point are not known.

This chain links TRBV7-3 with TRBJ2-7, with 7 bases lining up with TRBD2. Per germline, CDR1 SGHTA and CDR2 FQGTGA. The V segment lost 1 base and the J segment 9 bases; nucleotides outside the gene matches: 12. This CDR3 comprises 15 residues. CDR3 protein: CASSLSGGEPGGQYF. DNA for the CDR3: TGTGCCAGCAGCTTAAGCGGTGGCGAACCGGGGGGGCAGTACTTC.

This clonotype was picked up a small number of times. The chain links TRBV14 to TRBJ2-2; 7 nucleotides line up with TRBD1. The CDR3 consists of 11 residues. Germline V gene data show CDR1 as SGHDN and CDR2 as FVKESK. V trimming: 5 bases; J trimming: 15 bases; junction bases outside the gene matches: 6. The CDR3, as DNA: TGTGCCAGCAGCGAACAGGGGCTGATGTTTTTT. Translating gives CASSEQGLMFF.

This clonotype was detected a few times. The V gene is TRBV5-1, the J gene TRBJ1-1; weak D call: TRBD1 (5 bases). The V gene lost 3 bases and the J gene lost 1 base, with 13 bases spanning the gap. CDR1 and CDR2 from the germline V gene are SGHRS and YFSETQ. The CDR3 is made up of 15 amino acids. The CDR3 bases are TGCGCCAGCAGCTGGACGGGGGGAACGAACACTGAAGCTTTCTTT. It codes for CASSWTGGTNTEAFF.

The J gene is TRBJ2-3, the V gene TRBV11-3; 7 nucleotides align to TRBD1. The V gene end was trimmed by 1 base and the J gene end by 11 bases; junction bases not matched to a gene: 9. Germline loops: CDR1 SGHNT, CDR2 YENEEA. The CDR3 is 14 amino acids. In DNA form, the CDR3 reads TGTGCCAGCAGCTTAGGCAGGGGGAACGCCCGGCAGTATTTT. This translates into CASSLGRGNARQYF.

This clonotype was observed a few times. The chain recombines TRBV7-6 with TRBJ2-1; 7 bases agree with TRBD2. This CDR3 is built from 16 residues. With V trimmed by 1 base and J by 6 bases, 9 bases remained unmatched. The germline V gene encodes CDR1 SGHVS and CDR2 FNYEAQ. CDR3 sequence: CASSLGAGTNGNEQFF. Written as DNA, the CDR3 is TGTGCCAGCAGCTTAGGAGCGGGGACTAACGGCAATGAGCAGTTCTTC.

The chain links TRBV5-1 to TRBJ1-2; D remains unclear. Trimming pared 1 base from V and 3 bases from J, leaving 16 bases between. From germline, CDR1 is SGHRS and CDR2 YFSETQ. CDR3 length: 16 residues. CDR3: CASSLREAHADYGYTF. In DNA form, the CDR3 reads TGCGCCAGCAGCTTGAGGGAGGCCCACGCGGACTATGGCTACACCTTC.

V usage is TRBV9 and J usage is TRBJ2-7, with 8 bases lining up with TRBD1. Per germline, CDR1 SGDLS and CDR2 YYNGEE. With V trimmed by 3 bases and J by 7 bases, 12 bases remained unmatched. The CDR3 covers 15 residues. For the CDR3, the DNA is TGTGCCAGCAGCGGGGGTAGGACAGGGTGGCAAGAGCAGTACTTC. Its translation: CASSGGRTGWQEQYF. Full variable domain (outside the CDR3, taken from reference TRBV9 and TRBJ2-7): DSGVTQTPKHLITATGQRVTLRCSPRSGDLSVYWYQQSLDQGLQFLIQYYNGEERAKGNILERFSAQQFPDLHSELNLSSLELGDSALYFCASSGGRTGWQEQYFGPGTRLTVT.

There are a few counts of this clonotype. The chain joins TRBV7-2 to TRBJ2-5; 9 nucleotides align to TRBD2. The CDR3 is made up of 16 amino acids. Germline V CDR1 and CDR2: SGHTA, FQGNSA. With 2 bases clipped from V and 5 bases from J, the junction kept 9 bases outside the gene matches. The CDR3 DNA reads as TGTGCCAGCAGCTTATATCTTAGCGGGGGTTGGGAGACCCAGTACTTC. It is translated as CASSLYLSGGWETQYF.

J is TRBJ1-5 and V is TRBV2; D perhaps matches TRBD1 (5 bases). Trimming removed 7 bases at V and 5 bases at J, with 12 bases between. Germline CDR1 is SNHLY and CDR2 is FYNNEI. The CDR3 is 13 amino acids. The CDR3 DNA follows: TGTGCCAGCACTGGGGCAGGGCATCAGCCCCAGCATTTT. This codes for CASTGAGHQPQHF.

The genes are TRBV9 and TRBJ1-1; D is ambiguous. The length of the CDR3 is 14 residues. In germline, CDR1 is SGDLS, CDR2 YYNGEE. Trimming stripped 2 bases from V and 1 base from J, with 9 bases between. CDR3 residues: CASSVTAENTEAFF. The CDR3 DNA sequence: TGTGCCAGCAGCGTGACCGCAGAGAACACTGAAGCTTTCTTT.

This clonotype was counted only a few times. This chain connects TRBV15 to TRBJ2-3; D is unresolved. The CDR3 sequence is 16 residues long. Germline CDR1 LNHNV, CDR2 YYDKDF (reference sequence). V was clipped by 1 base and J by 6 bases, with 17 bases between them. CDR3 region: CATSRAVTESADTQYF. CDR3 nucleotides: TGTGCCACCAGCAGAGCGGTTACAGAATCCGCGGATACGCAGTATTTT.

The CDR3 here is CASSTFIAEKLFF. CDR3 coding DNA: TGTGCCAGCAGTACTTTCATCGCTGAAAAACTGTTTTTT. The J gene is TRBJ1-4, the V gene TRBV2; D gene uncertain. Per germline, CDR1 SNHLY and CDR2 FYNNEI. The germline V and J ends were trimmed by 5 bases and 7 bases, with 11 bases remaining between them. The CDR3 is 13 amino acids.

This clonotype was detected only a few times. This rearrangement joins TRBV3-1 to TRBJ2-1; D is uncertain. V was trimmed by 1 base and J by 8 bases, leaving 6 bases between them. The germline V gene encodes CDR1 LGHDT and CDR2 YNNKEL (reference sequence). The CDR3 runs to 12 residues. Here the CDR3 DNA reads TGTGCCAGCAGCCAAGGGGTTGATGAGCAGTTCTTC. It specifies CASSQGVDEQFF.

This clonotype was seen only a few times. The chain employs TRBV7-6 and TRBJ2-3; TRBD2 is a possible D gene (5 bases). Looked up from germline, CDR1 is SGHVS and CDR2 is FNYEAQ. The CDR3 spans 15 residues. V gave up 2 bases and J gave up 3 bases, with 12 bases separating them. The CDR3 DNA follows: TGTGCCAGCAGCTTACGTCCGGGAAGAACAGATACGCAGTATTTT. This gives the protein CASSLRPGRTDTQYF.

The V and J genes are TRBV24-1 and TRBJ2-5; D is uncertain. Germline V gene lookup returns CDR1 KGHDR and CDR2 SFDVKD. Trimming removed 4 bases at V and 2 bases at J, with 13 bases between. CDR3 size: 15 residues. The DNA for the CDR3 is TGTGCCACCAGTGAACCCGCCCTAGGGCAAGAGACCCAGTACTTC. Translated, it gives CATSEPALGQETQYF.

The rearrangement uses TRBV7-2 and TRBJ2-3; 10 bases align to TRBD2. CDR3 length: 16 residues. V gave up 2 bases and J gave up 2 bases; unmatched junction bases: 4. Germline lookup yields CDR1 SGHTA and CDR2 FQGNSA. CDR3: CASSLSSGGFTDTQYF. The CDR3 DNA follows: TGTGCCAGCAGCTTATCTAGCGGGGGTTTCACAGATACGCAGTATTTT.

This clonotype was seen only a few times. This chain links TRBV7-6 with TRBJ1-1; a possible D gene is TRBD1 (6 bases). This CDR3 has 19 residues. Trimming shortened V by 1 base and J by 3 bases, and 24 bases separated the two germline ends. The V gene's germline CDR1 is SGHVS and CDR2 FNYEAQ. The CDR3 reads CASSLDAYRVVGVDTEAFF. For the CDR3, the DNA is TGTGCCAGCAGCTTAGACGCTTACAGGGTGGTTGGTGTGGACACTGAAGCTTTCTTT. Drawing the rest from reference TRBV7-6 and TRBJ1-1, the complete variable domain is GAGVSQSPRYKVTKRGQDVALRCDPISGHVSLYWYRQALGQGPEFLTYFNYEAQQDKSGLPNDRFSAERPEGSISTLTIQRTEQRDSAMYRCASSLDAYRVVGVDTEAFFGQGTRLTVV.

This clonotype was seen ten or more times. The chain couples TRBV4-2 to TRBJ2-3; 7 bases are shared with TRBD2. The CDR3 contains 14 residues. Germline CDR1 and CDR2: LGHNA and YNFKEQ. V was pared by 2 bases and J by 1 base, with 0 bases of the junction left unmatched. In DNA, the CDR3 is TGTGCCAGCAGCCAACGGGGGGGCACAGATACGCAGTATTTT. It translates to CASSQRGGTDTQYF.